The rows below give T cell receptor beta chains drawn from one sample of a study of regulatory T cells in long-lasting Graves disease. MiXCR, run by TCRdb on the multiplex PCR reads, gives a single entry per CDR3 protein. The data hold approximately 390,000 distinct CDR3 sequences, with around 15% observed a single time. These sequences were also reported in another study, on T cells in Graves' hyperthyroidism and ophthalmopathy.

Sequencing used peripheral blood mononuclear cells (PBMCs), obtained at new diagnosis, from a patient treated with antithyroid drugs. Receptor source: a woman aged 18-35 years with Graves disease. Each CDR3 is given with its conserved first and last residue. D genes are given only for firm matches. Not every row has a clone size; where given, it reads once, few, many or a size class.

cdr3_nt: TGTGCCAGCAGTGGGACTCCGATAGGCCCCGGAAATACGCAGTATTTT
cdr3_aa: CASSGTPIGPGNTQYF
d_call: .
v_call: TRBV12-3/TRBV12-4
j_call: TRBJ2-3
clone_size: many

cdr3_nt: TGTGCCAGCAGCCGACCGGGTGACTATGGCTACACCTTC
cdr3_aa: CASSRPGDYGYTF
d_call: .
v_call: TRBV6-2/TRBV6-3
j_call: TRBJ1-2
clone_size: .

cdr3_nt: TGTGCCAGTAGTCGACCTCAGGGGCACACTGAAGCTTTCTTT
cdr3_aa: CASSRPQGHTEAFF
d_call: .
v_call: TRBV19
j_call: TRBJ1-1
clone_size: .

cdr3_nt: TGCGCCAGCAGCTTGGTCCGGGGGCCCGAGGCCGGGGAGCTGTTTTTT
cdr3_aa: CASSLVRGPEAGELFF
d_call: .
v_call: TRBV5-1
j_call: TRBJ2-2
clone_size: many

cdr3_nt: TGTGCCAGCAGCCAAGATTTATCTGGAAACACCATATATTTT
cdr3_aa: CASSQDLSGNTIYF
d_call: .
v_call: TRBV14
j_call: TRBJ1-3
clone_size: .

cdr3_nt: TGCGCCAGCAGCCCTGCCGTGGGACTTACTTACGAGCAGTACTTC
cdr3_aa: CASSPAVGLTYEQYF
d_call: .
v_call: TRBV4-1
j_call: TRBJ2-7
clone_size: many

cdr3_nt: TGTGCCAGCAGCCCCCGTTCAGCCTTTAGCACAGATGCGCGGTATTTT
cdr3_aa: CASSPRSAFSTDARYF
d_call: .
v_call: TRBV11-1
j_call: TRBJ2-3
clone_size: once

cdr3_nt: TGTGCCAGCAGCTCGGGACAGGATAGCAATCAGCCCCAGCATTTT
cdr3_aa: CASSSGQDSNQPQHF
d_call: TRBD1
v_call: TRBV7-6
j_call: TRBJ1-5
clone_size: many

cdr3_nt: TGCGCCAGCAGTGAAGATATAACCTCTGGAAACACCATATATTTT
cdr3_aa: CASSEDITSGNTIYF
d_call: .
v_call: TRBV10-1
j_call: TRBJ1-3
clone_size: few

cdr3_nt: TGCAGTGCTAGAATTCTGGGTAACTCTGCTTTCTTT
cdr3_aa: CSARILGNSAFF
d_call: .
v_call: TRBV20-1
j_call: TRBJ1-1
clone_size: many

cdr3_nt: TGCAGTGCTAGGGCTGCTACAGAGGTAATAGAGACCCAGTACTTC
cdr3_aa: CSARAATEVIETQYF
d_call: .
v_call: TRBV20-1
j_call: TRBJ2-5
clone_size: many

cdr3_nt: TGTGCCAGCAGAAAGGGGTCGGGGAGCACTGAAGCTTTCTTT
cdr3_aa: CASRKGSGSTEAFF
d_call: .
v_call: TRBV2
j_call: TRBJ1-1
clone_size: many

cdr3_nt: TGCAGTGCTAGAAGTGGGTACCAAGAGACCCAGTACTTC
cdr3_aa: CSARSGYQETQYF
d_call: .
v_call: TRBV20-1
j_call: TRBJ2-5
clone_size: many

cdr3_nt: TGTGCCAGCAGTGAGAGCGGGACGGGGAGGGTGGGCTACACCTTC
cdr3_aa: CASSESGTGRVGYTF
d_call: .
v_call: TRBV2
j_call: TRBJ1-2
clone_size: .

cdr3_nt: TGTGCCAGCAGTTCTTTTGCGAGGATGAACACTGAAGCTTTCTTT
cdr3_aa: CASSSFARMNTEAFF
d_call: .
v_call: TRBV27
j_call: TRBJ1-1
clone_size: .

cdr3_nt: TGTGCCGGGGGTCGCATTGTAAGTACTGAAGCTTTCTTT
cdr3_aa: CAGGRIVSTEAFF
d_call: .
v_call: TRBV30
j_call: TRBJ1-1
clone_size: many

cdr3_nt: TGTGCCAGCAGTGAGTCCCGGGGCGGTAACTATGGCTACACCTTC
cdr3_aa: CASSESRGGNYGYTF
d_call: .
v_call: TRBV6-2/TRBV6-3
j_call: TRBJ1-2
clone_size: few

cdr3_nt: TGTGCCAGCAGCTTGGTCCGGGAGGTTCATGAAAAACTGTTTTTT
cdr3_aa: CASSLVREVHEKLFF
d_call: .
v_call: TRBV7-9
j_call: TRBJ1-4
clone_size: many

cdr3_nt: TGTGCCAGCAGTTGGAGGGGTAATCAGCCCCAGCATTTT
cdr3_aa: CASSWRGNQPQHF
d_call: .
v_call: TRBV12-3/TRBV12-4
j_call: TRBJ1-5
clone_size: many

cdr3_nt: TGCGCCAGCAGCTTGGGAGATGGTGGACGGAATGTTTACTACGAGCAGTACTTC
cdr3_aa: CASSLGDGGRNVYYEQYF
d_call: .
v_call: TRBV5-1
j_call: TRBJ2-7
clone_size: many

cdr3_nt: TGTGCCAGCAGTCCAGCTGTGGGGAGGGGTCAGCCCCAGCATTTT
cdr3_aa: CASSPAVGRGQPQHF
d_call: .
v_call: TRBV6-2/TRBV6-3
j_call: TRBJ1-5
clone_size: few

cdr3_nt: TGTGCCAGCAGCGGCAAAGGCCGTAGGGTTGGGGGCAATCAGCCCCAGCATTTT
cdr3_aa: CASSGKGRRVGGNQPQHF
d_call: .
v_call: TRBV2
j_call: TRBJ1-5
clone_size: many

cdr3_nt: TGCAGTGCTAGACCCCCCATAAGTACCTACAATGAGCAGTTCTTC
cdr3_aa: CSARPPISTYNEQFF
d_call: .
v_call: TRBV20-1
j_call: TRBJ2-1
clone_size: many

cdr3_nt: TGTGCCAGCAGTTCCAGTCGTTTTGGGACAGCCCGGCTGAGGCCCCAGCATTTT
cdr3_aa: CASSSSRFGTARLRPQHF
d_call: TRBD1
v_call: TRBV7-9
j_call: TRBJ1-5
clone_size: few

cdr3_nt: TGTGCCATTGCCCAGGGCGACTATGGCTACACCTTC
cdr3_aa: CAIAQGDYGYTF
d_call: .
v_call: TRBV6-1
j_call: TRBJ1-2
clone_size: many

cdr3_nt: TGTGCCAGCAGCTATCTCGAGCCAGTCTTC
cdr3_aa: CASSYLEPVF
d_call: .
v_call: TRBV11-2
j_call: TRBJ1-2
clone_size: many

cdr3_nt: TGCGCCAGCAGCGTAATGGGACAGAGCTCCTACAATGAGCAGTTCTTC
cdr3_aa: CASSVMGQSSYNEQFF
d_call: TRBD1
v_call: TRBV5-1
j_call: TRBJ2-1
clone_size: .